Listed below are T cell receptor beta chains from one sample, sequenced in a study of chemoradiotherapy in HPV16-positive cancers. Using immunoSEQ multiplex PCR, the repertoire was profiled, and TCRdb retains in-frame clones only, with some absent. The data show thousands of clones, with 85% to 90% seen just once and 7% to 9% held by the top ten. The source was tumor tissue, collected from a patient who underwent chemoradiotherapy. The receptors here all came from a human donor with HPV-associated anogenital cancer. Each CDR3 is given with its conserved first and last residue. A D gene is named only where the DNA matches it firmly. Expanded clones are given a class, and other clones once, few, many or no size at all.

TRBV10-1	TRBD2	NA	TRBJ2-5	CASSGGRGGETQYF	TGCGCCAGCAGTGGCGGGAGGGGTGGAGAGACCCAGTACTTC
TRBV5-8	NA	NA	TRBJ2-7	CASSSDRLYEQYF	TGTGCCAGCAGCTCAGACAGGCTCTACGAGCAGTACTTC
TRBV11-2	NA	once	TRBJ1-5	CASSLGREQPQHF	TGTGCCAGCAGCTTGGGCAGGGAACAGCCCCAGCATTTT
TRBV7-2	TRBD1	NA	TRBJ1-2	CASSLGGTGLVYGYTF	TGTGCCAGCAGCTTGGGGGGGACAGGGCTGGTCTATGGCTACACCTTC
TRBV6-6	NA	NA	TRBJ2-3	CASRTGNTDTQYF	TGTGCCAGCAGGACGGGGAACACAGATACGCAGTATTTT
TRBV11-2	NA	NA	TRBJ1-1	CASSLERQGRGQNTEAFF	TGTGCCAGCAGCTTAGAACGGCAGGGGAGAGGACAGAACACTGAAGCTTTCTTT
TRBV6-1	TRBD2	NA	TRBJ2-7	CASFVGEGRYEQYF	TGTGCCAGCTTCGTGGGGGAGGGCCGGTACGAGCAGTACTTC
TRBV19	NA	NA	TRBJ1-2	CASGAPAPNYGYTF	TGTGCCAGCGGGGCCCCTGCCCCTAACTATGGCTACACCTTC
TRBV6-4	NA	NA	TRBJ2-4	CASSVEEGDIQYF	TGTGCCAGCAGTGTTGAGGAGGGGGACATTCAGTACTTC
TRBV5-6	TRBD2	NA	TRBJ2-5	CASSRPRTSGSETQYF	TGTGCCAGCAGTCGCCCCCGGACTAGCGGGAGTGAGACCCAGTACTTC
TRBV27	TRBD2	NA	TRBJ2-3	CASSLLAGVPDTQYF	TGTGCCAGCAGTTTACTAGCGGGAGTACCAGATACGCAGTATTTT
TRBV6-5	NA	NA	TRBJ1-5	CASTPNFNQPQHF	TGTGCCAGCACTCCTAATTTCAATCAGCCCCAGCATTTT
TRBV10-3	NA	NA	TRBJ2-7	CAISELISTYEQYF	TGTGCCATCAGTGAATTAATCAGCACCTACGAGCAGTACTTC
TRBV7-9	NA	NA	TRBJ1-1	CASSSRAPAMWTEAFF	TGTGCCAGCAGCTCTAGGGCGCCAGCGATGTGGACTGAAGCTTTCTTT
TRBV29-1	NA	NA	TRBJ2-5	CSVKGGETQYF	TGCAGCGTTAAAGGAGGAGAGACCCAGTACTTC
TRBV11-2	NA	NA	TRBJ2-7	CASSSFSSRAPLTYEQYF	TGTGCCAGCAGCTCTTTCTCTTCGCGAGCCCCATTAACCTACGAGCAGTACTTC
TRBV11-1	TRBD2	NA	TRBJ2-7	CASSLRLAGIYEQYF	TGTGCCAGCAGCTTACGACTAGCGGGAATCTACGAGCAGTACTTC
TRBV4-1	TRBD2	NA	TRBJ2-7	CASSQVAGEGPYEQYF	TGCGCCAGCAGCCAAGTCGCGGGAGAGGGACCCTACGAGCAGTACTTC
TRBV2	TRBD2	NA	TRBJ2-7	CARGLAGDEQYF	TGTGCCAGGGGGCTAGCGGGAGACGAGCAGTACTTC
TRBV27	NA	NA	TRBJ2-2	CASSSGTGELFF	TGTGCCAGCAGTTCCGGGACCGGGGAGCTGTTTTTT
TRBV19	TRBD1	NA	TRBJ1-5	CASSRGQGAIQPQHF	TGTGCCAGTAGTCGAGGACAGGGGGCAATTCAGCCCCAGCATTTT
TRBV30	TRBD1	once	TRBJ1-2	CAWSVDWTGKANYGYTF	TGTGCCTGGAGTGTAGATTGGACAGGAAAAGCTAACTATGGCTACACCTTC
TRBV6-5	NA	NA	TRBJ1-3	CASSGGFGNTIYF	TGTGCCAGCAGCGGGGGGTTTGGAAACACCATATATTTT
TRBV12-5	TRBD2	NA	TRBJ2-1	CASGLVPGTSGRGHNEQFF	TGTGCTAGTGGTTTGGTACCCGGGACTAGCGGGAGGGGACACAATGAGCAGTTCTTC
TRBV12-5	TRBD1	NA	TRBJ2-5	CASVWDRGETQYF	TGTGCTAGTGTCTGGGACAGGGGAGAGACCCAGTACTTC
TRBV27	TRBD2	NA	TRBJ2-1	CASSSNIAGAPYNEQFF	TGTGCCAGCAGTTCCAATATAGCGGGAGCGCCATACAATGAGCAGTTCTTC
TRBV19	NA	NA	TRBJ1-3	CASNRQTGNTIYF	TGTGCCAGCAATAGACAGACTGGAAACACCATATATTTT
TRBV5-5	NA	NA	TRBJ1-1	CASSHPTTWDTEAFF	TGTGCCAGCAGCCACCCGACAACTTGGGACACTGAAGCTTTCTTT
TRBV5-4	NA	NA	TRBJ2-2	CASSSDRIPGELFF	TGTGCCAGCAGTTCCGACAGGATCCCCGGGGAGCTGTTTTTT
TRBV5-6	NA	NA	TRBJ2-5	CASSARSGGQETQYF	TGTGCCAGCAGCGCCCGAAGCGGCGGCCAAGAGACCCAGTACTTC
TRBV19	TRBD2	NA	TRBJ2-1	CASSIVAGGPNEQFF	TGTGCCAGTAGTATAGTAGCGGGAGGGCCCAATGAGCAGTTCTTC
TRBV14	NA	NA	TRBJ1-1	CASSPTGVTGFTFTEAFF	TGTGCCAGCAGCCCCACCGGGGTAACGGGTTTCACCTTCACTGAAGCTTTCTTT
TRBV6-1	TRBD2	NA	TRBJ2-5	CASSGLAGGPGRETQYF	TGTGCCAGCAGTGGACTAGCGGGAGGGCCGGGGAGGGAGACCCAGTACTTC
TRBV2	NA	few	TRBJ1-2	CASSPSSGGYGYTF	TGTGCCAGCAGTCCGTCGTCAGGTGGCTATGGCTACACCTTC
TRBV2	TRBD1	NA	TRBJ1-4	CASNPGQGLNEKLFF	TGTGCCAGCAATCCGGGACAGGGACTGAATGAAAAACTGTTTTTT
TRBV2	NA	NA	TRBJ2-1	CASRESPYEQFF	TGTGCCAGCAGGGAGTCTCCATATGAGCAGTTCTTC
TRBV19	NA	NA	TRBJ2-7	CASSNGDEQYF	TGTGCCAGTAGTAACGGGGACGAGCAGTACTTC
TRBV7-8	TRBD2	NA	TRBJ2-1	CASSFVGAGVGYNEQFF	TGTGCCAGCAGCTTCGTAGGGGCGGGAGTAGGGTACAATGAGCAGTTCTTC
TRBV28	NA	once	TRBJ1-3	CASSPLRSGNTIYF	TGTGCCAGCAGCCCTCTTCGCTCTGGAAACACCATATATTTT
TRBV10-1	NA	NA	TRBJ2-7	CASLPGRLLF	TGCGCCAGCCTTCCGGGACGACTTCTCTTC
TRBV4-1	NA	NA	TRBJ1-2	CASSQSGLPGYTF	TGCGCCAGCAGCCAATCTGGGCTGCCCGGCTACACCTTC
TRBV7-9	NA	NA	TRBJ1-3	CASSFGISGNTIYF	TGTGCCAGCAGCTTCGGGATCTCTGGAAACACCATATATTTT
TRBV14	NA	NA	TRBJ1-2	CASSRSVGRGFGYTF	TGTGCCAGCAGCCGTTCGGTCGGCAGGGGATTTGGCTACACCTTC
TRBV6-5	TRBD1	NA	TRBJ2-7	CASSYSTTGDEQYF	TGTGCCAGCAGTTACTCGACTACAGGGGACGAGCAGTACTTC
TRBV7-9	NA	NA	TRBJ2-6	CASSLVQGPGANVLTF	TGTGCCAGCAGCTTAGTTCAGGGGCCCGGGGCCAACGTCCTGACTTTC
TRBV4-2	NA	NA	TRBJ2-5	CASSLHLAYQETQYF	TGTGCCAGCAGCCTTCACTTAGCGTACCAAGAGACCCAGTACTTC
TRBV12-5	NA	NA	TRBJ1-1	CASGFDSNTEAFF	TGTGCTAGTGGTTTTGACAGTAACACTGAAGCTTTCTTT
TRBV19	NA	NA	TRBJ1-2	CATTEGLSYGYTF	TGTGCCACCACCGAGGGCCTTTCCTATGGCTACACCTTC
TRBV27	TRBD1	NA	TRBJ1-5	CASSNTGGRQPQHF	TGTGCCAGCAGTAATACAGGGGGCAGGCAGCCCCAGCATTTT
TRBV10-2	NA	NA	TRBJ2-1	CASTRSSYNEQFF	TGCGCCAGCACCCGTAGCTCCTACAATGAGCAGTTCTTC
TRBV9	NA	NA	TRBJ2-2	CASSVEGTGELFF	TGTGCCAGCAGCGTAGAGGGAACCGGGGAGCTGTTTTTT
TRBV4-2	NA	NA	TRBJ1-2	CASSQDWGQGGYGYTF	TGTGCCAGCAGCCAAGATTGGGGTCAGGGTGGCTATGGCTACACCTTC
TRBV14	TRBD1	NA	TRBJ1-2	CASSPRTGDGYTF	TGTGCCAGCAGCCCTCGGACAGGGGATGGCTACACCTTC
TRBV14	TRBD1	NA	TRBJ1-1	CASSATGKKLGLAFF	TGTGCCAGCAGTGCGACAGGGAAGAAGCTAGGACTGGCTTTCTTT